These 31 T cell receptor beta chains share one sample of origin, sequenced in a study of blood T cell repertoires in COVID-19. Only in-frame clones appear in the TCRdb table, and some are missing; sequencing was by immunoSEQ multiplex PCR. Of roughly 150,000 clones in the sample, about 84% are singletons; the top ten hold roughly 1.7%. Sequencing input: PBMCs or T cells enriched from blood (not recorded which). The receptors here all came from a woman younger than 30 who had been exposed to COVID-19.

At least ten counts were recorded for this clone. V and J are TRBV24-1 and TRBJ2-5, with 8 bases matching TRBD1. After removal of 4 bases from V and 5 bases from J, the junction contained 8 bases not matched to a gene. CDR1 is KGHDR, CDR2 SFDVKD, per germline. This CDR3 contains 15 residues. CDR3 protein: CATSDPGGEGETQYF. The CDR3 nucleotides are TGTGCCACCAGTGACCCAGGGGGCGAGGGGGAGACCCAGTACTTC.

The chain has TRBV7-2 and TRBJ1-5, with D perhaps matching TRBD1 (6 bases). Trimming cost V 5 bases and J 0 bases, with 11 bases left between them. CDR1 is SGHTA and CDR2 is FQGNSA in the germline V gene. The CDR3 totals 15 residues. This CDR3 is CASSPRGYSNQPQHF. CDR3 in DNA: TGTGCCAGCAGCCCAAGGGGGTATAGCAATCAGCCCCAGCATTTT.

There are a few counts of this clone. This sequence joins TRBV14 and TRBJ1-1, with D possibly being TRBD1 (5 bases). Per the germline V gene, CDR1 is SGHDN and CDR2 is FVKESK. The V end lost 3 bases, the J end lost 2 bases, and 10 bases lay between the germline ends. This CDR3 has 14 amino acids. CDR3 nucleotide sequence: TGTGCCAGCAGCCACCCGGGACTCAACACTGAAGCTTTCTTT. Translation gives CASSHPGLNTEAFF.

The rearrangement uses TRBV5-6 and TRBJ2-7; 10 nucleotides align to TRBD2. The J segment lost 7 bases and the V segment lost 0 bases, leaving 7 bases of the junction unmatched. The germline V gene has CDR1 SGHDT and CDR2 YYEEEE. The CDR3 totals 15 residues. CDR3 sequence reads: CASSLALAGVGEQYF. Here the CDR3 DNA reads TGTGCCAGCAGCTTGGCGCTAGCGGGAGTCGGTGAGCAGTACTTC.

This chain uses TRBV3-1 (or the pseudogene TRBV3-2) with TRBJ2-3; 12 positions match TRBD2. The CDR3 totals 19 residues. Trimming took 0 bases from V and 3 from J; bases not matched to a gene: 10. The germline CDR1 and CDR2 sequences are LGHDT and YNNKEL (reference sequence). DNA for the CDR3: TGTGCCAGCAGCCAAGACCCGGTTGGACTAGCGGGAATGACAGATACGCAGTATTTT. Encoded protein: CASSQDPVGLAGMTDTQYF.

This rearrangement joins TRBV18 to TRBJ1-5, with D maybe TRBD1 (6 bases). The CDR3 runs to 13 residues. CDR1 and CDR2 (germline): KGHSH, LQKENI. V was trimmed by 6 bases and J by 6 bases, leaving 12 bases between them. This CDR3 reads CASSLGGSQPQHF. For the CDR3, the DNA is TGTGCCAGCTCGCTAGGGGGTAGTCAGCCCCAGCATTTT.

The J gene is TRBJ1-2, the V gene TRBV4-2, with a tentative D call TRBD1 (6 bases). V lost 4 bases and J lost 1, with 16 bases in between. CDR3 length: 16 residues. From germline, CDR1 is LGHNA and CDR2 YNFKEQ. Here the CDR3 reads CASSRTGQSGNYGYTF. In nucleotides, the CDR3 is TGTGCCAGCAGCCGCACCGGACAGTCCGGTAACTATGGCTACACCTTC.

The rearrangement uses TRBV10-1 and TRBJ1-1; 10 nucleotides align to TRBD1. V lost 0 bases to trimming and J lost 4 bases; unmatched junction nucleotides: 11. The CDR3 is 18 amino acids. Germline V gene data show CDR1 as WNHNN and CDR2 as SYGVQD (reference sequence). This CDR3 is CASSESFGTGVSATEAFF. CDR3 nucleotide sequence: TGCGCCAGCAGTGAGTCGTTTGGGACAGGGGTCAGCGCCACTGAAGCTTTCTTT.

The chain uses TRBV30 and TRBJ1-4; D gene uncertain. Germline-derived CDR1 and CDR2 are GTSNPN and SVGIG (reference sequence). Trimming cost V 1 base and J 3 bases, with 18 bases left between them. The CDR3 contains 17 residues. The CDR3, as DNA: TGTGCCTGGAGTGCCGGAGGTTTCCCAGCCGCTAATGAAAAACTGTTTTTT. The encoded protein is CAWSAGGFPAANEKLFF.

The rearrangement links TRBV5-6 to TRBJ1-2, with D unclear. Looked up from germline, CDR1 is SGHDT and CDR2 is YYEEEE. With 1 base removed from V and 6 bases from J, the gap between germline ends came to 7 bases. This CDR3 region has 12 residues. The CDR3 region is CASSLMGHGYTF. DNA for the CDR3: TGTGCCAGCAGCTTGATGGGCCATGGCTACACCTTC.

The chain combines TRBV11-3 with TRBJ2-1; possible D gene TRBD2, 7 bases. Trimming took 1 base from V and 6 from J, leaving 13 bases between them. Per germline, CDR1 SGHNT and CDR2 YENEEA. This CDR3 contains 15 residues. The CDR3 loop is CASSLGAGASNEQFF. Written as DNA, the CDR3 is TGTGCCAGCAGCTTAGGGGCGGGGGCGTCCAATGAGCAGTTCTTC. The whole variable domain, filled in from reference TRBV11-3 and TRBJ2-1, reads EAGVVQSPRYKIIEKKQPVAFWCNPISGHNTLYWYLQNLGQGPELLIRYENEEAVDDSQLPKDRFSAERLKGVDSTLKIQPAELGDSAVYLCASSLGAGASNEQFFGPGTRLTVL.

The chain employs TRBV6-5 and TRBJ1-1; TRBD1 is a possible D gene (5 bases). This CDR3 has 14 amino acids. CDR1 is MNHEY and CDR2 is SVGAGI in the germline V gene. V was pared by 6 bases and J by 3 bases, with 14 bases between. The CDR3 bases are TGTGCCAGCAGCCCAGGAGGGGCCCACACTGAAGCTTTCTTT. It is translated as CASSPGGAHTEAFF.

The rearrangement uses TRBV19 and TRBJ1-4; possibly TRBD1 for D (6 bases). The V gene lost 6 bases and the J gene lost 0 bases, with 14 bases spanning the gap. This CDR3 spans 16 amino acids. Germline V gene data show CDR1 as LNHDA and CDR2 as SQIVND (reference sequence). In DNA form, the CDR3 reads TGTGCCAGTAGAAAGAGGGGGAGAGCAACTAATGAAAAACTGTTTTTT. This gives the protein CASRKRGRATNEKLFF.

The J gene is TRBJ2-7, the V gene TRBV9, with 7 bases lining up with TRBD2. The CDR3 contains 16 residues. Germline V gives CDR1 SGDLS, CDR2 YYNGEE. The V and J ends lost 4 bases and 2 bases, in that order; junction bases with no gene match: 12. CDR3 DNA sequence: TGTGCCAGCAGCTCCCGTGCGCCTAGCGGACCCTACGAGCAGTACTTC. This codes for CASSSRAPSGPYEQYF.

This chain uses TRBV29-1 with TRBJ1-1; 10 nucleotides match TRBD1. This CDR3 is 15 amino acids long. The germline V gene encodes CDR1 SQVTM and CDR2 ANQGSEA. The ends lost 2 bases at V and 4 bases at J; junction bases unmatched: 7. Here the CDR3 DNA reads TGCAGCGTTGAACTGACAGGGGGCCGTTCCACTGAAGCTTTCTTT. It is translated as CSVELTGGRSTEAFF. The full variable domain, with the rest looked up from reference TRBV29-1 and TRBJ1-1, is SAVISQKPSRDICQRGTSLTIQCQVDSQVTMMFWYRQQPGQSLTLIATANQGSEATYESGFVIDKFPISRPNLTFSTLTVSNMSPEDSSIYLCSVELTGGRSTEAFFGQGTRLTVV.

The chain is built from TRBV15 and TRBJ2-3, with D possibly TRBD2 on 7 matching bases. The CDR3 is 16 residues long. Per germline, CDR1 LNHNV and CDR2 YYDKDF (reference sequence). V gave up 4 bases and J gave up 2 bases, with 16 bases separating them. The DNA for the CDR3 is TGTGCCACCAGCACTTGGGGGGGCGGATTCACAGATACGCAGTATTTT. Protein product: CATSTWGGGFTDTQYF. Drawing the rest from reference TRBV15 and TRBJ2-3, the complete variable domain is DAMVIQNPRYQVTQFGKPVTLSCSQTLNHNVMYWYQQKSSQAPKLLFHYYDKDFNNEADTPDNFQSRRPNTSFCFLDIRSPGLGDTAMYLCATSTWGGGFTDTQYFGPGTRLTVL.

V gene TRBV30 combines with J gene TRBJ1-1; maybe TRBD1 (5 bases). From germline, CDR1 is GTSNPN and CDR2 SVGIG (reference sequence). The CDR3 has 14 amino acids. V was clipped by 1 base and J by 5 bases, with 14 bases between them. The DNA of the CDR3 is TGTGCCTGGAGTGGTCGGGGGGTTGGGACTGAAGCTTTCTTT. Protein: CAWSGRGVGTEAFF.

J is TRBJ2-5 and V is TRBV4-2; no firm D call. Germline-derived CDR1 and CDR2 are LGHNA and YNFKEQ. Trimming took 0 bases from V and 2 from J, leaving 16 bases between them. The CDR3 runs 17 residues. CDR3 amino acids: CASSQDGQLRPQETQYF. CDR3 coding DNA: TGTGCCAGCAGCCAAGATGGCCAACTCAGGCCTCAAGAGACCCAGTACTTC.

The V gene is TRBV19, the J gene TRBJ2-7; 9 bases align to TRBD1. This CDR3 has 15 residues. The germline V gene has CDR1 LNHDA and CDR2 SQIVND (reference sequence). The V and J ends lost 2 bases and 2 bases, in that order; junction bases with no gene match: 4. The CDR3 nucleotides read TGTGCCAGTAGTATAACCAGGACAGGGGCCTACGAGCAGTACTTC. Its protein is CASSITRTGAYEQYF.

The CDR3: CAWSILPFHLQGANYGYTF. The CDR3 DNA reads as TGTGCCTGGAGTATCCTACCCTTCCATTTACAGGGTGCTAACTATGGCTACACCTTC. The chain couples TRBV30 to TRBJ1-2; weak D call: TRBD1 (6 bases). Germline-derived CDR1 and CDR2 are GTSNPN and SVGIG (reference sequence). This CDR3 is built from 19 residues. The V end lost 2 bases, the J end lost 0 bases, and 25 bases lay between the germline ends.

A few counts support this clone. V gene TRBV11-2 combines with J gene TRBJ1-3; 8 bases align to TRBD1. CDR1 SGHAT and CDR2 FQNNGV come from the germline V gene. J gave up 4 bases and V 4 bases, and 9 bases lay outside the gene matches. The CDR3 is made up of 16 amino acids. The CDR3 loop reads CASSSDRELLGNTIYF. The CDR3 region has the DNA TGTGCCAGCAGCTCGGACAGGGAATTGTTGGGAAACACCATATATTTT.

This rearrangement joins TRBV7-2 to TRBJ1-2; TRBD1 matches 8 bases. This CDR3 is built from 15 residues. V lost 5 bases, J lost 4 bases, and 9 bases stayed unmatched. Germline V CDR1 and CDR2: SGHTA, FQGNSA. The CDR3 sequence: CASSIIRGLGYGYTF. CDR3 sequence (DNA): TGTGCCAGCAGCATTATCAGGGGGCTAGGCTATGGCTACACCTTC.

The genes are TRBV5-1 and TRBJ1-4; the D gene is possibly TRBD1 (6 bases). The V gene's germline CDR1 is SGHRS and CDR2 YFSETQ. The CDR3 consists of 14 residues. The V end lost 3 bases, the J end lost 8 bases, and 14 bases lay between the germline ends. The CDR3: CASSSTGSDEKLFF. As DNA, the CDR3 is TGCGCCAGCAGCTCAACAGGGTCTGACGAAAAACTGTTTTTT.

This clone was seen only a few times. V gene TRBV7-2 combines with J gene TRBJ1-2, with D possibly TRBD1 on 6 matching bases. Trimming pared 5 bases from V and 7 bases from J, leaving 11 bases between. The CDR3 totals 12 residues. Germline V gene sequence: CDR1 SGHTA, CDR2 FQGNSA. DNA for the CDR3: TGTGCCAGCAGCCCAAACAGGGCTGGCTACACCTTC. Translation gives CASSPNRAGYTF.

The chain carries TRBV7-8 and TRBJ2-1; 11 positions agree with TRBD2. The germline V gene has CDR1 SGHVS and CDR2 FQNEAQ. V dropped 4 bases and J dropped 16; count of bases not matched to a gene: 15. The CDR3 sequence is 15 residues long. CDR3 in amino acids: CASSSAGTPGTSGFF. Written as DNA, the CDR3 is TGTGCCAGCAGCTCAGCAGGGACCCCCGGGACTAGCGGATTCTTC.

This rearrangement joins TRBV29-1 to TRBJ2-1; 8 bases are shared with TRBD2. CDR1 and CDR2 from the germline V gene are SQVTM and ANQGSEA. There are 17 residues in the CDR3. J gave up 7 bases and V 5 bases, and 19 bases lay outside the gene matches. DNA for the CDR3: TGCAGCGTTCTCCGTGTGGGCGGGAGGATGTTTCGAAATGAGCAGTTCTTC. Translating gives CSVLRVGGRMFRNEQFF.

The chain joins TRBV19 to TRBJ2-5; TRBD1 aligns across 8 bases. The CDR3 covers 13 residues. Germline lookup yields CDR1 LNHDA and CDR2 SQIVND (reference sequence). V lost 4 bases and J lost 5; bases outside the gene matches: 3. CDR3 sequence: CASSKTGAETQYF. As DNA, the CDR3 is TGTGCCAGTAGTAAGACAGGGGCCGAGACCCAGTACTTC. Variable domain in full (rest from reference TRBV19 and TRBJ2-5): DGGITQSPKYLFRKEGQNVTLSCEQNLNHDAMYWYRQDPGQGLRLIYYSQIVNDFQKGDIAEGYSVSREKKESFPLTVTSAQKNPTAFYLCASSKTGAETQYFGPGTRLLVL.

The chain carries TRBV6-1 and TRBJ2-2; D is ambiguous. Germline lookup yields CDR1 MNHNS and CDR2 SASEGT. V lost 3 bases and J lost 5, with 13 bases in between. The CDR3 totals 15 residues. DNA for the CDR3: TGTGCCAGCAGTGATGTGCCTAGTTTTACCGGGGAGCTGTTTTTT. The encoded protein is CASSDVPSFTGELFF.

CDR3 in DNA: TGTGCCTGCTTACCGGGACAGGGGATTTCCGGGGCCAACGTCCTGACTTTC. This sequence encodes CACLPGQGISGANVLTF. V is TRBV30 and J is TRBJ2-6; TRBD1 matches 10 bases. The CDR3 loop spans 17 amino acids. CDR1 and CDR2 from the germline V gene are GTSNPN and SVGIG (reference sequence). V lost 6 bases and J lost 4; bases outside the gene matches: 12.

This clone occurred once. The chain recombines TRBV10-3 with TRBJ2-5; D not resolved. Germline CDR1 ENHRY, CDR2 SYGVKD. The length of the CDR3 is 13 residues. Trimming took 9 bases from V and 1 from J, leaving 12 bases between them. This CDR3 is CAISQVPQETQYF. CDR3 in DNA: TGTGCCATTTCCCAGGTACCCCAAGAGACCCAGTACTTC.

J is TRBJ1-3 and V is TRBV18, with a tentative D call TRBD1 (6 bases). The CDR3 runs 16 residues. V was trimmed by 3 bases and J by 0 bases, leaving 12 bases between them. Germline CDR1 is KGHSH and CDR2 is LQKENI. The CDR3 DNA sequence: TGTGCCAGCTCACCTGGGGACACAAGCTCTGGAAACACCATATATTTT. Translation gives CASSPGDTSSGNTIYF. Supplemented by reference TRBV18 and TRBJ1-3, the full variable domain reads NAGVMQNPRHLVRRRGQEARLRCSPMKGHSHVYWYRQLPEEGLKFMVYLQKENIIDESGMPKERFSAEFPKEGPSILRIQQVVRGDSAAYFCASSPGDTSSGNTIYFGEGSWLTVV.